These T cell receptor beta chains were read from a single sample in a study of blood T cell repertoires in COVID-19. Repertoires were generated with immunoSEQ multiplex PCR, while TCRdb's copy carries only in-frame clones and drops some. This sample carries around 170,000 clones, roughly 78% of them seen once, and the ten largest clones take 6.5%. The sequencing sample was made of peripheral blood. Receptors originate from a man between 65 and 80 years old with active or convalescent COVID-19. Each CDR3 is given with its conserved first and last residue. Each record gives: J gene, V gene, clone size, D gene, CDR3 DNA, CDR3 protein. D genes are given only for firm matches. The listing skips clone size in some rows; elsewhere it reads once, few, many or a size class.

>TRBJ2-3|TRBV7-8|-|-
TGTGCCAGCAGCTTAATTCGTTTCGTAAGGGGAAGCACAGATACGCAGTATTTT
CASSLIRFVRGSTDTQYF
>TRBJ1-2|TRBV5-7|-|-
TGTGCCAGCAGCTTGCGTCAGTTGTCTAACTATGGCTACACCTTC
CASSLRQLSNYGYTF
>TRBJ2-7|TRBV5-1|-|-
TGCGCCAGCAGGGGGGACTGGAGCTCCTACGAGCAGTACTTC
CASRGDWSSYEQYF
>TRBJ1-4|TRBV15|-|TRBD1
TGTGCCACCAGCGCAGGGGGCGCAGGTGAAAAACTGTTTTTT
CATSAGGAGEKLFF
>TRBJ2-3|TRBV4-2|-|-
TGTGCCAGCAGAAGGGGGACCAACAGAGGTGATACGCAGTATTTT
CASRRGTNRGDTQYF
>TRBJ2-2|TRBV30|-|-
TGTGCCTGGAGCCGGACACGAAGCACCGGGGAGCTGTTTTTT
CAWSRTRSTGELFF
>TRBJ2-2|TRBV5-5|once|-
TGTGCCAGCAACCGCGGGACAGATAACACCGGGGAGCTGTTTTTT
CASNRGTDNTGELFF
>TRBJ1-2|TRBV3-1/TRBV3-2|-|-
TGTGCCAGCAGCCAAGCGCGGGAGGGCTACACCTTC
CASSQAREGYTF
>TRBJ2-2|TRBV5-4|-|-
TGTGCCAGCAGCTTTGTACCGGGCGGGGAGCTGTTTTTT
CASSFVPGGELFF
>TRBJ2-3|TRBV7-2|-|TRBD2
TGTGCCAGCAGCTTAGTAAGCGGGGGATTCACAGATACGCAGTATTTT
CASSLVSGGFTDTQYF
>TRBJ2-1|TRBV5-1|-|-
TGCGCCAGCAGTTTTAGTATCGGGAATGAGCAGTTCTTC
CASSFSIGNEQFF
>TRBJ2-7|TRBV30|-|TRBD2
TGTGCCTGGAGGGCTAGCGGGGGACCCTACGAGCAGTACTTC
CAWRASGGPYEQYF
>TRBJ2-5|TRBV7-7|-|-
TGTGCTAGCAGCTTAGGGGACACCTACGGGGAGACCCAGTACTTC
CASSLGDTYGETQYF
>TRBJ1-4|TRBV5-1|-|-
TGCGCCAGCAGCCAAGGACAGAATGAAAAACTGTTTTTT
CASSQGQNEKLFF
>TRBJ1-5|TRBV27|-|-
TGTGCCAGCAGTTGGGGAGGGGGTCAGCCCCAGCATTTT
CASSWGGGQPQHF
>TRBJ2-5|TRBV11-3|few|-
TGTGCCAGCAGCCCCAGGACGGGGGTAGAGACCCAGTACTTC
CASSPRTGVETQYF
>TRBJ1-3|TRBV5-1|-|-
TGCGCCAGCAGCCCACAGGGATTTTACGGAAACACCATATATTTT
CASSPQGFYGNTIYF
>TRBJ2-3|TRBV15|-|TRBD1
TGTGCCACCAGCAGAGATCGGACAGGGACCTTCACAGATACGCAGTATTTT
CATSRDRTGTFTDTQYF
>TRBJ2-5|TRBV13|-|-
TGTGCCAGCAGCTCTATGGACAGCCACTTATTAAACCAAGAGACCCAGTACTTC
CASSSMDSHLLNQETQYF
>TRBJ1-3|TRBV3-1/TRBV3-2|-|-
TGTGCCAGCAGCCAAGATATGAGTATCTCTGGAAACACCATATATTTT
CASSQDMSISGNTIYF
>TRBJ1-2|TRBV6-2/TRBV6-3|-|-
TGTGCCAGCAGTCAGGGTTTGTATGGCTACACCTTC
CASSQGLYGYTF
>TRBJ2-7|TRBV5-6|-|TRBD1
TGTGCCAGCCGACACGCAGGGGGATCCTACGAGCAGTACTTC
CASRHAGGSYEQYF
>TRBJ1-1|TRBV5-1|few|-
TGCGCCAGCAGCTTGTATGGAGGTAACACTGAAGCTTTCTTT
CASSLYGGNTEAFF
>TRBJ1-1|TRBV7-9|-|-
TGTGCCAGCAGCTCCCCCGGGGGGGCGCAAGCTTTCTTT
CASSSPGGAQAFF
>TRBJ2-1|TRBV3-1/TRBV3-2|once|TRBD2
TGTGCCAGCAGCCAAGAGACCGGGACTAATGAGTTCTTC
CASSQETGTNEFF
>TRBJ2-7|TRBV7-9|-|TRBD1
TGTGCCAGCAGAGCAACAGGGGGTCTCTACGAGCAGTACTTC
CASRATGGLYEQYF
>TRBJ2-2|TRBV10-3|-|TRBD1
TGTGCCATCAGTGAAATCGGGCAGGGGGCTACCGCCGGGGAGCTGTTTTTT
CAISEIGQGATAGELFF
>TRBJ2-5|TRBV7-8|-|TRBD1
TGTGCCAGCAGCTTAGCGTACCGGGACAGGGGGCCGGGTGGAGAGACCCAGTACTTC
CASSLAYRDRGPGGETQYF
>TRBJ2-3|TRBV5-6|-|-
TGTGCCAGCAGCAGCGCTCAGGGAGGTGGCACAGATACGCAGTATTTT
CASSSAQGGGTDTQYF
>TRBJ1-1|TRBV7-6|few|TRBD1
TGTGCCAGCAGCTTGGGACAGTACACTGAAGCTTTCTTT
CASSLGQYTEAFF
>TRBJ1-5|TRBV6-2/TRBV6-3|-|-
TGTGCCAGCAGTGGCCAGGTCGGTGGTCAGCCCCAGCATTTT
CASSGQVGGQPQHF
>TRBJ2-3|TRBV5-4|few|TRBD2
TGTGCCAGCAGCTTCGCAAGACTAGCGGGAGGCACAGATACGCAGTATTTT
CASSFARLAGGTDTQYF
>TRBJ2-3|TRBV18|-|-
TGTGCCAGCTCTCCTGAGTCGGAACCGACCTTAGCTAGCACAGATACGCAGTATTTT
CASSPESEPTLASTDTQYF
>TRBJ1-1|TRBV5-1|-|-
TGCGCCAGCAGACAGCCGTCGAACACTGAAGCTTTCTTT
CASRQPSNTEAFF
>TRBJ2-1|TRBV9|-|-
TGTGCCAGCAATCGGATGGGAGGCCTATACAATGAGCAGTTCTTC
CASNRMGGLYNEQFF
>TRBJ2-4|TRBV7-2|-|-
TGTGCCAGCAGCTTGGACAGAAACATTCAGTACTTC
CASSLDRNIQYF
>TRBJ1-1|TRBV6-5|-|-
TGTGCCAGCATCCCCCATGCGGGTGAAGCTTTCTTT
CASIPHAGEAFF
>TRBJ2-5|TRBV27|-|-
TGTGCCAGCAGTCGAGGGGGAAGCGGAGAGACCCAGTACTTC
CASSRGGSGETQYF
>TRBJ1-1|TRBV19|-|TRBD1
TGTGCCAGTAGCCGGGACAGGGATTCGCGGGCTTTCTTT
CASSRDRDSRAFF
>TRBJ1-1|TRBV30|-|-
TGTGCCTGGAGTAGAGGGTTAAACACTGAAGCTTTCTTT
CAWSRGLNTEAFF
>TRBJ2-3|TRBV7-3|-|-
TGTGCCAGCAGCTTTATACCCACAGACACAGATACGCAGTATTTT
CASSFIPTDTDTQYF